Sequencing of this T cell receptor (beta chain) was carried out in a study of T cells in pancreatic ductal adenocarcinoma. This CDR3 has 17 residues. Trimming removed 4 bases from V and 0 bases from J; junction bases left unmatched: 11. The germline V gene has CDR1 LNHDA and CDR2 SQIVND (reference sequence). Measured with immunoSEQ multiplex PCR; TCRdb has only the in-frame clones, and not every one. Here the sample spans over 85,000 clones, roughly 96% being singletons. Study-level findings and limits: Tumors hold more CD45RO+ effector T cells, which may bias toward lower diversity. This surgical cohort overrepresents the minority presenting with early-stage disease.

For this clone: Its antigen is not identified.

Surgery without prior neoadjuvant therapy was the treatment of the selected pancreatic ductal adenocarcinoma patients. The sequenced sample was PBMCs. This TCR was recovered from a human donor with pancreatic ductal adenocarcinoma. The genes are TRBV19 and TRBJ2-7, with 8 bases that match TRBD2. CDR3 sequence (DNA): TGTGCCAGTAGTACGCCTTCTCTAGCGGGCCGCTCCTACGAGCAGTACTTC. Amino acids: CASSTPSLAGRSYEQYF.